These 17 T cell receptor beta chains came from one sample sequenced in a study of CXCR3-negative and CXCR3-positive naive CD8 T cells. UMI-tagged TRB cDNA libraries were built via 5' RACE. Reanalyzing the 5' RACE reads, TCRdb keeps one entry per CDR3 protein, without DNA. Seen in this sample are some 100,000 distinct CDR3 sequences; the ten most common clones hold about 0.35%. Study-wide points: Naive cells that were CXCR3-positive had more hydrophobic TRB CDR3s (compared with CXCR3-negative naive cells).

No cognate antigen is known for these TCRs. The sequencing input was naive CXCR3+ CD8+ T cells from blood. Described subset: CD45RO-CCR7+CD27+CD95- naive CD8+ T cells expressing CXCR3 (TNR3+). These receptor sequences come from a human donor in good health. Some clones in this sample may be carry-over from other donors' samples.

The chain uses TRBV12-3 or TRBV12-4 and TRBJ2-5; TCRdb returns TRBD2, unconfirmable since there is no DNA. The CDR3 loop spans 13 amino acids. CDR3 loop: CASSPAERETQYF.

This sequence joins TRBV12-3 or TRBV12-4 and TRBJ2-5; the D gene TCRdb calls, TRBD1, cannot be checked with no DNA. This CDR3 is built from 14 residues. The CDR3 reads CASSATGLQETQYF.

The rearrangement links TRBV7-6 to TRBJ2-5; TCRdb lists TRBD2, though no DNA is available to test this call. This CDR3 is 16 amino acids long. Per germline, CDR1 SGHVS and CDR2 FNYEAQ. The CDR3 reads CASSFELAGFQETQYF.

This rearrangement joins TRBV5-1 to TRBJ2-1; the D call of TRBD1 rests on TCRdb alone, since no DNA is present to check it. The CDR3 is 16 residues long. Germline V gene sequence: CDR1 SGHRS, CDR2 YFSETQ. The chain's CDR3 is CASSLDDRVQNNEQFF.

V is TRBV29-1 and J is TRBJ1-1. Germline V gives CDR1 SQVTM, CDR2 ANQGSEA. The CDR3 covers 11 residues. CDR3 region: CSVEANTEAFF.

The chain recombines TRBV2 with TRBJ2-1; TCRdb's assignment of TRBD2 cannot be checked, as there is no DNA. Germline-derived CDR1 and CDR2 are SNHLY and FYNNEI. The length of the CDR3 is 17 residues. This chain's CDR3 is CASPRRGEASSYNEQFF.

The rearrangement links TRBV27 to TRBJ2-1; absent DNA, TCRdb's TRBD2 call cannot be checked. CDR1 and CDR2 from the germline V gene are MNHEY and SMNVEV (reference sequence). This CDR3 has 16 amino acids. The CDR3 protein is CASSPLTSGLYNEQFF.

The rearrangement joins TRBV30 to TRBJ1-1; TCRdb indicates TRBD1, and absent DNA this call remains unverified. CDR3 size: 14 residues. Germline V gives CDR1 GTSNPN, CDR2 SVGIG (reference sequence). CDR3 in amino acids: CAWSPWGPYTEAFF. Supplemented by reference TRBV30 and TRBJ1-1, the full variable domain reads SQTIHQWPATLVQPVGSPLSLECTVEGTSNPNLYWYRQAAGRGLQLLFYSVGIGQISSEVPQNLSASRPQDRQFILSSKKLLLSDSGFYLCAWSPWGPYTEAFFGQGTRLTVV.

The CDR3: CASSYGRLNEQFF. The V call is TRBV6-2 or TRBV6-3, the J call TRBJ2-1. The length of the CDR3 is 13 residues. Germline V gene sequence: CDR1 MNHEY, CDR2 SVGEGT.

This chain connects TRBV9 to TRBJ2-3; TCRdb indicates TRBD1, and absent DNA this call remains unverified. CDR3 size: 18 residues. CDR1 is SGDLS and CDR2 is YYNGEE in the germline V gene. CDR3 loop: CASSVQPPGQGLADTQYF.

The chain joins TRBV13 to TRBJ1-1; the TCRdb D gene call, TRBD1, has no DNA to confirm it. CDR3 length: 14 residues. The germline V gene encodes CDR1 PRHDT and CDR2 FYEKMQ (reference sequence). The CDR3 sequence is CASSLEGLNTEAFF. The full variable domain, in which reference TRBV13 and TRBJ1-1 provide the parts outside the CDR3, is AAGVIQSPRHLIKEKRETATLKCYPIPRHDTVYWYQQGPGQDPQFLISFYEKMQSDKGSIPDRFSAQQFSDYHSELNMSSLELGDSALYFCASSLEGLNTEAFFGQGTRLTVV.

The chain has TRBV30 and TRBJ1-2; TCRdb's D call, TRBD1, is unchecked because there is no DNA. The CDR3 spans 13 residues. Germline CDR1 reads GTSNPN; CDR2 reads SVGIG (reference sequence). The chain's CDR3 is CAWSASGTGGDTF.

The rearrangement joins TRBV7-9 to TRBJ2-3. This CDR3 has 15 residues. Per the germline V gene, CDR1 is SEHNR and CDR2 is FQNEAQ (reference sequence). CDR3 in amino acids: CASSFSGWNTDTQYF.

CDR3 in amino acids: CASSQADLTGELFF. The chain recombines TRBV3-1 with TRBJ2-2. Germline lookup yields CDR1 LGHDT and CDR2 YNNKEL (reference sequence). There are 14 residues in the CDR3.

This chain connects TRBV29-1 to TRBJ2-5; TCRdb names TRBD1, which stays unverified in the absence of DNA. Germline V gene lookup returns CDR1 SQVTM and CDR2 ANQGSEA. The CDR3 spans 12 residues. This CDR3 reads CSLSQGIETQYF.

The CDR3 here is CATSGPGLADNEQFF. V gene TRBV24-1 combines with J gene TRBJ2-1; lacking DNA, the TRBD2 call made by TCRdb goes unchecked. The germline CDR1 and CDR2 sequences are KGHDR and SFDVKD. The CDR3 has 15 amino acids.

The V call is TRBV5-6, the J call TRBJ2-7; TCRdb's D call, TRBD1, is unchecked because there is no DNA. The CDR3 sequence is 13 residues long. CDR1 is SGHDT and CDR2 is YYEEEE in the germline V gene. The CDR3 loop is CASSFDREGEQYF.